Listed here is a single TCR beta chain. Its antigen remains unknown. These data come from a study of cytomegalovirus exposure and HLA in healthy donors. Looking at the study overall: It was reported in a later analysis that the same platform had been used for the 120 validation repertoires as for the 666 first-cohort repertoires. The study, taken as a whole, reports: Researchers counted roughly 150 TCR beta chains as cytomegalovirus-associated. Most TCR sequences were rare, but some public TCRs occurred in many donors.

Among the 110 or so subjects of the validation cohort, separate from the approximately 670-subject first cohort, were the donors. V dropped 4 bases and J dropped 1; count of bases not matched to a gene: 10. The germline V gene encodes CDR1 MDHEN and CDR2 SYDVKM. This CDR3 region has 18 residues. Using immunoSEQ multiplex PCR, the repertoire was profiled, and TCRdb retains in-frame clones only, with some absent. The sample yields tens of thousands of clones, roughly 80% seen once. The genes are TRBV28 and TRBJ2-6; TRBD2 agrees at 7 bases. The TCR sequence derives from a woman younger than 35 in good health and CMV-seropositive. The sequencing sample was made of PBMCs. CDR3 sequence reads: CASSSDGGSISGANVLTF. CDR3 sequence (DNA): TGTGCCAGCAGTTCGGACGGGGGGTCGATTTCTGGGGCCAACGTCCTGACTTTC.